A single T cell receptor beta chain is shown here with its context. Its antigen is as yet unknown. TCRdb's table, derived via immunoSEQ multiplex PCR, lists solely in-frame clones and lacks some. The sample carries more than 85,000 clones, around 93% recorded once. The sample belongs to a study of siplizumab effects on memory and regulatory T cells. The CDR3 is 14 residues long. The V and J ends lost 6 bases and 0 bases respectively, with 12 bases between them. Germline lookup yields CDR1 SQVTM and CDR2 ANQGSEA. Study outcomes and limitations: Naive T cells appeared more varied than memory cells and looked like key alloresponse contributors. Tracing alloreactive clones into unstimulated subsets worked for only a minor fraction of them. Significant reduction of alloreactive sequences traceable to unstimulated CD4+ memory cells was observed with siplizumab.

The rearrangement links TRBV29-1 to TRBJ1-3, with D possibly TRBD1 on 5 matching bases. Sequencing was carried out using CD4+ T cells sorted from blood. The receptor was derived from a human donor in good health. CDR3 DNA sequence: TGCAGCGTCTCGACAGTCCCCTCTGGAAACACCATATATTTT. Protein product: CSVSTVPSGNTIYF. Drawing the rest from reference TRBV29-1 and TRBJ1-3, the complete variable domain is SAVISQKPSRDICQRGTSLTIQCQVDSQVTMMFWYRQQPGQSLTLIATANQGSEATYESGFVIDKFPISRPNLTFSTLTVSNMSPEDSSIYLCSVSTVPSGNTIYFGEGSWLTVV.